The clone carrying this T cell receptor (beta chain) was counted a few times. CDR1 and CDR2 (germline): SGHRS, YFSETQ. The CDR3 totals 17 residues. J gave up 1 base and V 1 base, and 3 bases lay outside the gene matches. The sample belongs to a study of cytomegalovirus exposure and HLA in healthy donors. About the research overall: HLA-typed donors were the source of about 85 million unique TCRs, which an early data release held.

Use of 60 Vbeta and 13 Jbeta primers characterized the PCR. Clones were sequenced by immunoSEQ multiplex PCR, and TCRdb holds only the in-frame ones, with some missing. Of over 150,000 clones in the sample, less than 85% were seen once. The TCR was taken from a man between 40 and 49 years old in good health and CMV-seronegative. The sequenced sample was PBMCs. This chain uses TRBV5-1 with TRBJ2-3; TRBD2 matches at 13 bases. The CDR3 region has the DNA TGCGCCAGCAGCTTGACTAGCGGGGGGGTTGGCACAGATACGCAGTATTTT. This translates into CASSLTSGGVGTDTQYF. Drawing the rest from reference TRBV5-1 and TRBJ2-3, the complete variable domain is KAGVTQTPRYLIKTRGQQVTLSCSPISGHRSVSWYQQTPGQGLQFLFEYFSETQRNKGNFPGRFSGRQFSNSRSEMNVSTLELGDSALYLCASSLTSGGVGTDTQYFGPGTRLTVL.